This TCR beta chain was captured in a study of blood T cell repertoires in COVID-19. Study background: Samples representing acute and convalescent COVID-19 were sourced from the United States, Italy and Spain. Nucleic acid was either cDNA or gDNA, and it came from T cells, B-cell-depleted T cells, or PBMCs.

Authors' methods: The authors estimated nucleated cell counts from reference gene primer amplification. Method: immunoSEQ multiplex PCR; TCRdb's copy keeps in-frame clones and lacks some. For V, J and clone size, that table is used; D and trimming come from the DNA. Of some 280,000 clones listed, just under 85% were seen once; the top ten hold over 3.5%. This CDR3 is 13 amino acids long. Germline assignment: CDR1 SGDLS and CDR2 YYNGEE. Trimming at V came to 4 bases and at J to 5 bases, leaving 6 bases not matched to a gene. This clone was detected once. Other nucleotide sequences in the sample specify the same CDR3.

The source is a woman between 45 and 65 years old with active or convalescent COVID-19. Sequencing was carried out using peripheral blood. V usage is TRBV9 and J usage is TRBJ2-7; 7 bases are shared with TRBD1. Here the CDR3 reads CASSTRQGDEQYF. DNA for the CDR3: TGTGCCAGCAGCACCCGACAGGGAGACGAGCAGTACTTC.